The T cell receptor (beta chain) under discussion was sequenced for a study of breast tumors, draining lymph nodes, adjacent tissues. General observations from the study: Tumors had less TCR diversity than lymph nodes, more than nontumor tissue.

A single record per CDR3 protein comes from TCRdb applying MiXCR to the multiplex PCR reads. The sample includes 70,000 or so distinct CDR3 sequences, less than 45% of them seen just once. The CDR3 runs 15 residues. V lost 4 bases, J lost 5 bases, and 4 bases stayed unmatched. Germline CDR1 reads MNHNS; CDR2 reads SASEGT. On this clonotype: Its antigen is undetermined.

This chain joins TRBV6-1 and TRBJ2-7; TRBD2 matches at 14 bases. The sequenced sample was breast tumor tissue. This TCR was recovered from a female donor with breast cancer. Some clones in this sample may be carry-over from other donors' samples. This CDR3 is CASSVGLAGDNEQYF. The DNA of the CDR3 is TGTGCCAGCAGTGTGGGACTAGCGGGAGACAACGAGCAGTACTTC.